Listed below are T cell receptor beta chains from one sample, sequenced in a study of identical twins. TCRdb passed the 5' RACE reads through MiXCR, listing each CDR3 protein once. The data contain 250,000 to 350,000 distinct CDR3 sequences, roughly 9.7% of them singletons. The same data also contributed to another study, on yellow fever vaccine responses in identical twins.

Material for sequencing was CD8+ T cells sorted from blood. These receptors were obtained from a woman aged 18-30 years in good health. Both conserved end residues are part of each CDR3. A D gene is named only where the DNA matches it firmly. A clone size is listed for some rows: how often the clone was seen (once, few, many), or a class if it is expanded.

abundance: many
v_gene: TRBV6-1
d_gene: TRBD1
j_gene: TRBJ2-7
CDR3aa: CASRRDRPSYEQYF
CDR3nt: TGTGCCAGCAGAAGGGACAGGCCCTCCTACGAGCAGTACTTC

abundance: many
v_gene: TRBV29-1
d_gene: .
j_gene: TRBJ2-2
CDR3aa: CSVYQGGTGELFF
CDR3nt: TGCAGCGTTTACCAGGGTGGTACCGGGGAGCTGTTTTTT

abundance: .
v_gene: TRBV11-2
d_gene: TRBD1
j_gene: TRBJ1-6
CDR3aa: CASSPDRAGSPLHF
CDR3nt: TGTGCCAGCAGCCCCGACAGGGCCGGATCACCCCTCCACTTT

abundance: .
v_gene: TRBV6-2/TRBV6-3
d_gene: .
j_gene: TRBJ2-6
CDR3aa: CASSLQVSGANVLTF
CDR3nt: TGTGCCAGCAGTCTACAGGTCTCTGGGGCCAACGTCCTGACTTTC

abundance: .
v_gene: TRBV20-1
d_gene: .
j_gene: TRBJ2-3
CDR3aa: CSALYDYTPSTDTQYF
CDR3nt: TGCAGTGCCCTCTATGACTACACTCCTAGCACAGATACGCAGTATTTT

abundance: many
v_gene: TRBV25-1
d_gene: .
j_gene: TRBJ2-7
CDR3aa: CASRGTTVYEQYF
CDR3nt: TGTGCCAGCAGAGGGACGACAGTCTACGAGCAGTACTTC

abundance: many
v_gene: TRBV5-1
d_gene: .
j_gene: TRBJ1-2
CDR3aa: CASSGGGQRHGYTF
CDR3nt: TGCGCCAGCAGCGGGGGAGGACAGAGACATGGCTACACCTTC

abundance: many
v_gene: TRBV20-1
d_gene: TRBD1
j_gene: TRBJ2-2
CDR3aa: CSVRGQNTGELFF
CDR3nt: TGCAGTGTGAGGGGGCAGAACACCGGGGAGCTGTTTTTT

abundance: few
v_gene: TRBV14
d_gene: .
j_gene: TRBJ2-4
CDR3aa: CASSQAEGREKNIQYF
CDR3nt: TGTGCCAGCAGCCAAGCCGAAGGGCGGGAAAAAAACATTCAGTACTTC

abundance: many
v_gene: TRBV7-9
d_gene: .
j_gene: TRBJ2-3
CDR3aa: CASSSLSGPTDTQYF
CDR3nt: TGTGCCAGCAGCTCTTTGTCCGGTCCCACAGATACGCAGTATTTT

abundance: many
v_gene: TRBV27
d_gene: .
j_gene: TRBJ2-5
CDR3aa: CASSLTGSWEETQYF
CDR3nt: TGTGCCAGCAGCCTAACGGGTTCATGGGAAGAGACCCAGTACTTC

abundance: many
v_gene: TRBV9
d_gene: TRBD2
j_gene: TRBJ2-2
CDR3aa: CASSVAISGGQNTGELFF
CDR3nt: TGTGCCAGCAGCGTAGCCATAAGCGGGGGGCAAAACACCGGGGAGCTGTTTTTT

abundance: few
v_gene: TRBV20-1
d_gene: TRBD2
j_gene: TRBJ2-1
CDR3aa: CSARQVREGLTYNEQFF
CDR3nt: TGCAGTGCCCGCCAGGTGCGGGAGGGCCTTACCTACAATGAGCAGTTCTTC

abundance: few
v_gene: TRBV4-1
d_gene: .
j_gene: TRBJ1-2
CDR3aa: CASSQEALNYGYTF
CDR3nt: TGCGCCAGCAGCCAAGAAGCACTGAACTATGGCTACACCTTC

abundance: .
v_gene: TRBV27
d_gene: .
j_gene: TRBJ2-5
CDR3aa: CASSSLGGKETQYF
CDR3nt: TGTGCCAGCAGTTCCCTGGGTGGTAAGGAGACCCAGTACTTC

abundance: .
v_gene: TRBV20-1
d_gene: .
j_gene: TRBJ2-7
CDR3aa: CSASGLSTYEQYF
CDR3nt: TGCAGTGCTTCCGGACTCAGCACCTACGAGCAGTACTTC

abundance: many
v_gene: TRBV4-2
d_gene: .
j_gene: TRBJ2-7
CDR3aa: CASSQVGAYEQYF
CDR3nt: TGTGCCAGCAGCCAAGTTGGGGCCTACGAGCAGTACTTC

abundance: .
v_gene: TRBV24-1
d_gene: TRBD2
j_gene: TRBJ2-1
CDR3aa: CATSDTGTSGGDTYHEQFF
CDR3nt: TGTGCCACCAGTGATACCGGGACTAGCGGGGGGGACACCTACCATGAGCAGTTCTTC

abundance: few
v_gene: TRBV29-1
d_gene: .
j_gene: TRBJ2-7
CDR3aa: CSAAGLAYEQYF
CDR3nt: TGCAGCGCTGCAGGGCTAGCCTACGAGCAGTACTTC

abundance: many
v_gene: TRBV6-4
d_gene: TRBD1
j_gene: TRBJ2-1
CDR3aa: CASSAGTAKYNEQFF
CDR3nt: TGTGCCAGCAGTGCCGGGACAGCTAAATACAATGAGCAGTTCTTC

abundance: many
v_gene: TRBV11-2
d_gene: .
j_gene: TRBJ2-3
CDR3aa: CASSPDIYTVDTQYF
CDR3nt: TGTGCCAGCAGCCCGGACATTTATACGGTAGATACGCAGTATTTT

abundance: many
v_gene: TRBV29-1
d_gene: TRBD2
j_gene: TRBJ2-7
CDR3aa: CSVGGSGTSGVMYEQYF
CDR3nt: TGCAGCGTTGGGGGGTCGGGGACTAGCGGGGTCATGTACGAGCAGTACTTC

abundance: .
v_gene: TRBV20-1
d_gene: TRBD2
j_gene: TRBJ2-7
CDR3aa: CSGSASGSQRAYEQYF
CDR3nt: TGCAGTGGTTCGGCTAGCGGGAGCCAAAGGGCCTACGAGCAGTACTTC

abundance: many
v_gene: TRBV7-9
d_gene: .
j_gene: TRBJ2-7
CDR3aa: CASSSDLPEQYF
CDR3nt: TGTGCCAGCAGCTCGGACTTACCCGAGCAGTACTTC

abundance: few
v_gene: TRBV4-1
d_gene: .
j_gene: TRBJ1-1
CDR3aa: CASSQVRGGTEAFF
CDR3nt: TGCGCCAGCAGCCAAGTAAGAGGGGGCACTGAAGCTTTCTTT

abundance: many
v_gene: TRBV9
d_gene: .
j_gene: TRBJ1-2
CDR3aa: CASSVSGTDYGYTF
CDR3nt: TGTGCCAGCAGCGTTTCCGGGACGGACTATGGCTACACCTTC

abundance: few
v_gene: TRBV10-3
d_gene: .
j_gene: TRBJ2-3
CDR3aa: CAISESGGTSYSTDTQYF
CDR3nt: TGTGCCATCAGTGAGTCGGGGGGCACGAGTTATAGCACAGATACGCAGTATTTT

abundance: .
v_gene: TRBV15
d_gene: .
j_gene: TRBJ2-5
CDR3aa: CATSRPSSYPGETQYF
CDR3nt: TGTGCCACCAGCAGACCTAGCTCCTACCCGGGAGAGACCCAGTACTTC

abundance: many
v_gene: TRBV9
d_gene: .
j_gene: TRBJ2-1
CDR3aa: CASSPWGGIEQFF
CDR3nt: TGTGCCAGCAGCCCTTGGGGCGGAATAGAGCAGTTCTTC

abundance: few
v_gene: TRBV3-1
d_gene: TRBD2
j_gene: TRBJ2-2
CDR3aa: CASSQEAAGGPRYGELFF
CDR3nt: TGTGCCAGCAGCCAAGAGGCGGCGGGAGGGCCGCGCTACGGGGAGCTGTTTTTT

abundance: many
v_gene: TRBV20-1
d_gene: TRBD2
j_gene: TRBJ2-7
CDR3aa: CSALAGSGAGTSFYEQYF
CDR3nt: TGCAGTGCGTTAGCCGGTAGTGGTGCCGGGACTAGCTTCTACGAGCAGTACTTC

abundance: few
v_gene: TRBV6-5
d_gene: .
j_gene: TRBJ2-7
CDR3aa: CASSYSQVNEQYF
CDR3nt: TGTGCCAGCAGTTACTCCCAGGTTAACGAGCAGTACTTC

abundance: few
v_gene: TRBV4-1
d_gene: TRBD2
j_gene: TRBJ2-1
CDR3aa: CASSRIAGDREQFF
CDR3nt: TGCGCCAGCAGCCGGATAGCGGGAGACCGCGAGCAGTTCTTC

abundance: many
v_gene: TRBV24-1
d_gene: .
j_gene: TRBJ2-3
CDR3aa: CATSDLTGTDTQYF
CDR3nt: TGTGCCACCAGTGATTTGACAGGGACAGATACGCAGTATTTT

abundance: .
v_gene: TRBV2
d_gene: .
j_gene: TRBJ2-7
CDR3aa: CASSEQGAAYEQYF
CDR3nt: TGTGCCAGCAGTGAACAGGGTGCGGCCTACGAGCAGTACTTC

abundance: few
v_gene: TRBV12-5
d_gene: TRBD1
j_gene: TRBJ2-1
CDR3aa: CASGKGQGGLDEQFF
CDR3nt: TGTGCTAGTGGTAAAGGACAGGGGGGGTTGGATGAGCAGTTCTTC

abundance: few
v_gene: TRBV20-1
d_gene: .
j_gene: TRBJ2-1
CDR3aa: CCAREIGGAYNEQFF
CDR3nt: TGCTGTGCTAGAGAGATCGGGGGCGCCTACAATGAGCAGTTCTTC

abundance: .
v_gene: TRBV13
d_gene: .
j_gene: TRBJ2-7
CDR3aa: CASSGRVISYEQYF
CDR3nt: TGTGCCAGCAGCGGCAGGGTGATCTCCTACGAGCAGTACTTC

abundance: .
v_gene: TRBV6-5
d_gene: .
j_gene: TRBJ2-2
CDR3aa: CASSYKRPGELFF
CDR3nt: TGTGCCAGCAGTTACAAACGCCCCGGGGAGCTGTTTTTT

abundance: few
v_gene: TRBV5-5
d_gene: .
j_gene: TRBJ2-1
CDR3aa: CASSIDRLYVEQFF
CDR3nt: TGTGCCAGCAGCATCGACAGGTTGTATGTTGAGCAGTTCTTC

abundance: .
v_gene: TRBV5-1
d_gene: .
j_gene: TRBJ1-1
CDR3aa: CASSLDTWNTEAFF
CDR3nt: TGCGCCAGCAGCTTGGATACCTGGAACACTGAAGCTTTCTTT

abundance: .
v_gene: TRBV19
d_gene: TRBD2
j_gene: TRBJ2-1
CDR3aa: CASSITSGYNEQFF
CDR3nt: TGTGCCAGTAGTATAACTAGCGGATACAATGAGCAGTTCTTC